These T cell receptor beta chains were read from a single sample in a study of cytomegalovirus exposure and HLA in healthy donors. Libraries were prepared by immunoSEQ multiplex PCR; TCRdb keeps only in-frame clonotypes and omits some of them. The table for this sample gives about 140,000 clones. The sample was PBMCs. The receptors stem from a man between 35 and 55 years old in good health and CMV-seronegative. CDR3s include the opening cysteine and the closing phenylalanine or tryptophan. Each record gives: J gene, D gene, CDR3 length, V gene, CDR3 protein, CDR3 DNA. A D gene is named only where the DNA matches it firmly.

j_call: TRBJ2-2; d_call: -; cdr3_length: 13; v_call: TRBV5-4; cdr3_aa: CASSLVSTGELFF; cdr3_nt: TGTGCCAGCAGCTTGGTATCCACCGGGGAGCTGTTTTTT
j_call: TRBJ2-2; d_call: TRBD1; cdr3_length: 16; v_call: TRBV5-4; cdr3_aa: CASSLAQGTRTGELFF; cdr3_nt: TGTGCCAGCAGCTTGGCACAGGGGACGCGAACCGGGGAGCTGTTTTTT
j_call: TRBJ2-5; d_call: -; cdr3_length: 10; v_call: TRBV29-1; cdr3_aa: CSVAGETQYF; cdr3_nt: TGCAGCGTAGCGGGAGAGACCCAGTACTTC
j_call: TRBJ2-7; d_call: -; cdr3_length: 11; v_call: TRBV28; cdr3_aa: CASSSNYEQYF; cdr3_nt: TGTGCCAGCAGTTCCAACTACGAGCAGTACTTC
j_call: TRBJ2-7; d_call: -; cdr3_length: 13; v_call: TRBV5-4; cdr3_aa: CASSPRGSGEQYF; cdr3_nt: TGTGCCAGCAGCCCGAGGGGGAGTGGCGAGCAGTACTTC
j_call: TRBJ2-5; d_call: -; cdr3_length: 13; v_call: TRBV2; cdr3_aa: CASIQGTGETQYF; cdr3_nt: TGTGCCAGCATCCAGGGAACGGGAGAGACCCAGTACTTC
j_call: TRBJ2-1; d_call: TRBD2; cdr3_length: 15; v_call: TRBV7-9; cdr3_aa: CASSAPGLAYNEQFF; cdr3_nt: TGTGCCAGTTCCGCTCCGGGACTAGCCTACAATGAGCAGTTCTTC
j_call: TRBJ1-2; d_call: TRBD1; cdr3_length: 15; v_call: TRBV6-1; cdr3_aa: CASSAGQGWDYGYTF; cdr3_nt: TGTGCCAGCAGTGCTGGACAGGGGTGGGACTATGGCTACACCTTC
j_call: TRBJ2-5; d_call: TRBD2; cdr3_length: 15; v_call: TRBV10-3; cdr3_aa: CAISESLAGEGTQYF; cdr3_nt: TGTGCCATCAGTGAGTCCCTAGCGGGGGAAGGGACCCAGTACTTC
j_call: TRBJ1-6; d_call: -; cdr3_length: 15; v_call: TRBV25-1; cdr3_aa: CASSESGTLNSPLHF; cdr3_nt: TGTGCCAGCAGTGAATCGGGAACCTTGAATTCACCCCTCCACTTT
j_call: TRBJ1-2; d_call: -; cdr3_length: 13; v_call: TRBV6-5; cdr3_aa: CASRSQGIYGYTF; cdr3_nt: TGTGCCAGCAGATCACAGGGAATCTATGGCTACACCTTC
j_call: TRBJ2-7; d_call: TRBD1; cdr3_length: 15; v_call: TRBV9; cdr3_aa: CASSVGQGVHNEQYF; cdr3_nt: TGTGCCAGCAGCGTAGGCCAGGGGGTCCACAACGAGCAGTACTTC
j_call: TRBJ2-3; d_call: TRBD2; cdr3_length: 17; v_call: TRBV5-1; cdr3_aa: CASSADLTSGGADTQYF; cdr3_nt: TGCGCCAGCAGCGCGGACCTGACTAGCGGGGGGGCAGATACGCAGTATTTT
j_call: TRBJ1-3; d_call: -; cdr3_length: 15; v_call: TRBV6-5; cdr3_aa: CASSSDSDLRNTIYF; cdr3_nt: TGTGCCAGCAGTTCCGACAGCGATTTAAGAAACACCATATATTTT
j_call: TRBJ2-7; d_call: TRBD1; cdr3_length: 14; v_call: TRBV18; cdr3_aa: CASSPRTGPYEQYF; cdr3_nt: TGTGCCAGCTCACCGCGGACAGGGCCCTACGAGCAGTACTTC
j_call: TRBJ2-5; d_call: -; cdr3_length: 15; v_call: TRBV19; cdr3_aa: CASSKGKVTQETQYF; cdr3_nt: TGTGCCAGTAGTAAGGGGAAGGTGACGCAAGAGACCCAGTACTTC
j_call: TRBJ2-7; d_call: -; cdr3_length: 15; v_call: TRBV7-9; cdr3_aa: CASSLRAGNLYEQYF; cdr3_nt: TGTGCCAGCAGCTTACGTGCAGGGAACCTCTACGAGCAGTACTTC
j_call: TRBJ1-1; d_call: -; cdr3_length: 14; v_call: TRBV10-3; cdr3_aa: CAISGVQANTEAFF; cdr3_nt: TGTGCCATCAGTGGCGTCCAAGCGAACACTGAAGCTTTCTTT
j_call: TRBJ2-3; d_call: TRBD2; cdr3_length: 18; v_call: TRBV5-1; cdr3_aa: CASSVPGLAGGGADTQYF; cdr3_nt: TGCGCCAGCAGCGTGCCGGGACTAGCGGGGGGTGGGGCAGATACGCAGTATTTT
j_call: TRBJ1-4; d_call: -; cdr3_length: 12; v_call: TRBV6-6; cdr3_aa: CASSYTNEKLFF; cdr3_nt: TGTGCCAGCAGCTATACTAATGAAAAACTGTTTTTT
j_call: TRBJ1-3; d_call: -; cdr3_length: 18; v_call: TRBV4-2; cdr3_aa: CASSQARTEQISGNTIYF; cdr3_nt: TGTGCCAGCAGCCAAGCCCGGACAGAACAAATCTCTGGAAACACCATATATTTT
j_call: TRBJ2-4; d_call: -; cdr3_length: 15; v_call: TRBV9; cdr3_aa: CASSLQPLEGNIQYF; cdr3_nt: TGTGCCAGCAGCCTCCAACCGCTAGAGGGAAACATTCAGTACTTC
j_call: TRBJ1-5; d_call: TRBD1; cdr3_length: 15; v_call: TRBV15; cdr3_aa: CATSSDRGLDQPQHF; cdr3_nt: TGTGCCACCAGCAGCGACAGGGGGTTGGATCAGCCCCAGCATTTT
j_call: TRBJ1-1; d_call: TRBD1; cdr3_length: 14; v_call: TRBV7-9; cdr3_aa: CASSLQGALSEAFF; cdr3_nt: TGTGCCAGCAGCCTACAGGGGGCGTTATCTGAAGCTTTCTTT
j_call: TRBJ2-3; d_call: -; cdr3_length: 15; v_call: TRBV9; cdr3_aa: CASSVEFEALHTQYF; cdr3_nt: TGTGCCAGCAGCGTGGAATTCGAGGCACTCCATACGCAGTATTTT
j_call: TRBJ2-3; d_call: -; cdr3_length: 14; v_call: TRBV5-1; cdr3_aa: CASSLYTSTDTQYF; cdr3_nt: TGCGCCAGCAGCTTATATACTAGCACAGATACGCAGTATTTT
j_call: TRBJ1-4; d_call: TRBD1; cdr3_length: 14; v_call: TRBV7-9; cdr3_aa: CASSWGQGNEKLFF; cdr3_nt: TGTGCCAGCAGCTGGGGACAGGGAAATGAAAAACTGTTTTTT
j_call: TRBJ2-7; d_call: -; cdr3_length: 13; v_call: TRBV7-9; cdr3_aa: CASSPDYSYEQYF; cdr3_nt: TGTGCCAGCAGCCCCGACTACTCCTACGAGCAGTACTTC
j_call: TRBJ2-3; d_call: -; cdr3_length: 16; v_call: TRBV9; cdr3_aa: CASSRDGVLSTDTQYF; cdr3_nt: TGTGCCAGCAGCAGAGACGGGGTCCTTAGCACAGATACGCAGTATTTT
j_call: TRBJ2-1; d_call: TRBD2; cdr3_length: 12; v_call: TRBV7-2; cdr3_aa: CASSRTRHEQFF; cdr3_nt: TGTGCCAGCAGCAGGACTAGACATGAGCAGTTCTTC
j_call: TRBJ2-6; d_call: -; cdr3_length: 18; v_call: TRBV28; cdr3_aa: CASSPPGRGPSGANVLTF; cdr3_nt: TGTGCCAGCAGTCCCCCGGGTAGGGGCCCTTCTGGGGCCAACGTCCTGACTTTC
j_call: TRBJ1-2; d_call: TRBD1; cdr3_length: 13; v_call: TRBV2; cdr3_aa: CASRPTGVEGYTF; cdr3_nt: TGTGCCAGCAGGCCCACAGGGGTTGAAGGCTACACCTTC